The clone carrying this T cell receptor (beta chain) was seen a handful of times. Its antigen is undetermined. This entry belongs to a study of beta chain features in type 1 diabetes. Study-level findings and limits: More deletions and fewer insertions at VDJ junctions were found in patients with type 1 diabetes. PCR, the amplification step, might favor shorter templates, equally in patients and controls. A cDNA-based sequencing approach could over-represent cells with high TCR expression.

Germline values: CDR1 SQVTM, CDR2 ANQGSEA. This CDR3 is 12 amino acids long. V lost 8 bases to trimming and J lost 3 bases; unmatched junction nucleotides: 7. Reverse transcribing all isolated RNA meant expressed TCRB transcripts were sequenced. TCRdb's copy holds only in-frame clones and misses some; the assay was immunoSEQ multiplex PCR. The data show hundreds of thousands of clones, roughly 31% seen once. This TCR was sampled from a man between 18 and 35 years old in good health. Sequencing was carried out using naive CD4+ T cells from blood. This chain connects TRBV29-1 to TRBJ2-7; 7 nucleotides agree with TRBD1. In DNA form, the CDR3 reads TGCAGCATGGGGACAGACAACTACGAGCAGTACTTC. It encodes CSMGTDNYEQYF.